These 14 T cell receptor beta chains were all obtained from the same sample, sequenced in a study of blood T cell repertoires in COVID-19. Method: immunoSEQ multiplex PCR; TCRdb's copy keeps in-frame clones and lacks some. The data hold approximately 91,000 clones, with approximately 76% observed a single time. The sequenced material came from peripheral blood. The receptors stem from a man between 65 and 85 years old with acute or convalescent COVID-19.

The rearrangement joins TRBV2 to TRBJ1-4, with 7 bases identical to TRBD1. The CDR3 runs 14 residues. Germline CDR1 is SNHLY and CDR2 is FYNNEI. V dropped 5 bases and J dropped 4; count of bases not matched to a gene: 4. The CDR3 DNA sequence: TGTGCCAGCAGTTGGGACAGAGGTAATGAAAAACTGTTTTTT. Translation: CASSWDRGNEKLFF.

The chain combines TRBV7-9 with TRBJ2-3, with a possible D match to TRBD1 (6 bases). This CDR3 comprises 14 residues. Germline V CDR1 and CDR2: SEHNR, FQNEAQ (reference sequence). V lost 6 bases to trimming and J lost 0 bases, with 10 bases between them. The CDR3 sequence is CASRPGASTDTQYF. CDR3 DNA: TGTGCCAGCAGACCAGGGGCTAGCACAGATACGCAGTATTTT.

There are a few counts of this clone. V usage is TRBV4-1 and J usage is TRBJ1-2; 9 bases match TRBD1. V was pared by 4 bases and J by 2 bases, with 5 bases of the junction left unmatched. In germline, CDR1 is MGHRA, CDR2 YSYEKL. The CDR3 consists of 15 residues. Written as DNA, the CDR3 is TGCGCCAGCAGCCCCACGGGACAGGGCAACTATGGCTACACCTTC. This sequence encodes CASSPTGQGNYGYTF.

A few counts support this clone. The rearrangement uses TRBV4-2 and TRBJ1-4, with TRBD1 as a possible D gene (5 bases). The CDR3 sequence is 19 residues long. Germline V gene sequence: CDR1 LGHNA, CDR2 YNFKEQ. Trimming pared 0 bases from V and 0 bases from J, leaving 17 bases between. In nucleotides, the CDR3 is TGTGCCAGCAGCCAAGACCTGTTGCAGGGAGGTACAACTAATGAAAAACTGTTTTTT. Amino acids: CASSQDLLQGGTTNEKLFF.

The rearrangement joins TRBV7-9 to TRBJ2-5, with D perhaps TRBD2 (7 bases). V was trimmed by 0 bases and J by 7 bases, leaving 9 bases between them. The germline CDR1 and CDR2 sequences are SEHNR and FQNEAQ (reference sequence). This CDR3 spans 13 amino acids. CDR3 in amino acids: CASSLAGGATQYF. The CDR3 nucleotides read TGTGCCAGCAGCTTAGCGGGGGGGGCGACCCAGTACTTC.

The genes are TRBV7-9 and TRBJ1-1, with D uncertain. The germline gives CDR1 SEHNR, CDR2 FQNEAQ (reference sequence). CDR3 length equals 13 residues. Trimming left V 4 bases short and J 1 base short, with 7 bases between. This CDR3 is CASSSQPNTEAFF. The CDR3 DNA reads as TGTGCCAGCAGCTCACAGCCGAACACTGAAGCTTTCTTT.

This chain joins TRBV4-1 and TRBJ1-1; no reliable D call. Germline assignment: CDR1 MGHRA and CDR2 YSYEKL. Trimming removed 0 bases at V and 8 bases at J, with 13 bases between. CDR3 length: 14 amino acids. The CDR3 DNA is TGCGCCAGCAGCCAAGATGGGATAGGACTGGAAGCTTTCTTT. Translating gives CASSQDGIGLEAFF.

The rearrangement links TRBV14 to TRBJ2-2; 8 nucleotides line up with TRBD1. The CDR3 loop spans 15 amino acids. J gave up 4 bases and V 4 bases, and 5 bases lay outside the gene matches. Looked up from germline, CDR1 is SGHDN and CDR2 is FVKESK. The CDR3 region is CASSLGQGFTGELFF. DNA of the CDR3: TGTGCCAGCAGCCTAGGACAGGGATTCACCGGGGAGCTGTTTTTT. The full variable domain, with the rest looked up from reference TRBV14 and TRBJ2-2, is EAGVTQFPSHSVIEKGQTVTLRCDPISGHDNLYWYRRVMGKEIKFLLHFVKESKQDESGMPNNRFLAERTGGTYSTLKVQPAELEDSGVYFCASSLGQGFTGELFFGEGSRLTVL.

The rearrangement links TRBV5-1 to TRBJ2-5; 7 nucleotides match TRBD2. V shed 4 bases and J 1 base; nucleotides not matched to a gene: 4. Germline assignment: CDR1 SGHRS and CDR2 YFSETQ. The CDR3 covers 14 residues. CDR3: CASSQPGGQETQYF. The CDR3 bases are TGCGCCAGCAGCCAACCGGGAGGCCAAGAGACCCAGTACTTC.

A note on this clone: Relative to the germline gene, one junction end is altered; a read error may explain this. The V call is TRBV2, the J call TRBJ1-1; TRBD1 agrees at 11 bases. The CDR3 consists of 13 residues. CDR1 is SNHLY and CDR2 is FYNNEI in the germline V gene. CDR3 nucleotide sequence: TGTGCCAGCAGTTACGGACAGGGGGCCGGTCTCCTTTTT. This encodes CASSYGQGAGLLF.

The gene calls are TRBV2 and TRBJ1-2, with 7 bases matching TRBD1. The V gene end was trimmed by 2 bases and the J gene end by 4 bases; junction bases not matched to a gene: 10. The germline V gene encodes CDR1 SNHLY and CDR2 FYNNEI. The CDR3 runs 16 residues. The CDR3 is CASSEYKGQTGYGYTF. Written as DNA, the CDR3 is TGTGCCAGCAGTGAATACAAGGGACAGACGGGCTATGGCTACACCTTC.

V is TRBV7-2 and J is TRBJ2-3; D is possibly TRBD2 (7 bases). V shed 8 bases and J shed 5 bases, with 17 bases lying between them. This CDR3 has 14 amino acids. Germline V gene lookup returns CDR1 SGHTA and CDR2 FQGNSA. The CDR3 loop reads CASALGGGRDTQYF. CDR3 in DNA: TGTGCCAGCGCTTTGGGGGGGGGCCGAGATACGCAGTATTTT.

In this sample, this clone turned up a few times. The chain is built from TRBV5-5 and TRBJ1-6; D unresolved. Between the trimmed V and J ends, which lost 6 bases and 10 bases, there was a span of 14 bases. The CDR3 spans 13 residues. Germline lookup yields CDR1 SGHKS and CDR2 YYEKEE (reference sequence). CDR3 sequence reads: CASNLLDTSPLHF. CDR3 coding DNA: TGTGCCAGCAACCTCCTCGACACCTCACCCCTCCACTTT.

This chain connects TRBV18 to TRBJ1-2; D uncertain. V lost 3 bases to trimming and J lost 4 bases, with 12 bases between them. Per the germline V gene, CDR1 is KGHSH and CDR2 is LQKENI. The CDR3 contains 14 residues. The CDR3 loop reads CASSPVGGLYGYTF. For the CDR3, the DNA is TGTGCCAGCTCACCGGTCGGAGGACTCTATGGCTACACCTTC.